The table lists the clone carrying this T cell receptor (beta chain) with a few counts. Its target is not known. Researchers amplified the TCR beta CDR3 regions from RNA transcripts. Primed by the HTBI set, a first-round RT-PCR was run on the TCR CDR3. TCRdb itself ran the multiplex PCR reads through MiXCR, one entry per CDR3 protein. The sample has about 210,000 distinct CDR3 sequences; roughly a sixth are singletons. These data originate in a study of T cells in Graves' hyperthyroidism and ophthalmopathy. Looking at the study overall: Peripheral blood was taken when the disease was first diagnosed, before any treatment began.

General study findings and limits: Among thyroid clonotypes expanded above 0.001, most also appeared in blood.

Germline V gene data show CDR1 as MNHNS and CDR2 as SASEGT. V was trimmed by 6 bases and J by 7 bases, leaving 13 bases between them. The CDR3 has 13 residues. The source material was blood. The source of this sequence is a man aged 50 to 60 with Graves' hyperthyroidism. This sequence joins TRBV6-1 and TRBJ1-5, with D maybe TRBD1 (5 bases). CDR3 sequence (DNA): TGTGCCAGCAGAAAGACAGTCGGGCAGCCCCAGCATTTT. It encodes CASRKTVGQPQHF.